This TCR beta chain originates from a study of OX40 agonist ivuxolimab in advanced cancers. Study as a whole: Mean age approximately 66 years, range 23 to 79; around 80% male. Study results and caveats: CD4+ and CD8+ blood T cells expanded clonally by week 6 at 0.1 to 3.0 mg/kg.

The count of this clone is one. Its antigen remains unknown. TCRdb's table, derived via immunoSEQ multiplex PCR, lists solely in-frame clones and lacks some. The table includes roughly 61,000 clones, about 87% detected once. This receptor was identified in an adult with an advanced solid tumor such as melanoma, head and neck, liver or kidney cancer. The specimen was CD4+ or CD8+ T cells sorted from blood, collected in a trial of the OX40 agonist ivuxolimab.

CDR3 DNA: TGTGCCAGCGGAACCGGACAGGATGAAAAACTGTTTTTT. Protein: CASGTGQDEKLFF. The chain recombines TRBV7-8 with TRBJ1-4, with 7 bases matching TRBD1. The V segment lost 8 bases and the J segment 6 bases; nucleotides outside the gene matches: 6. Germline V gene lookup returns CDR1 SGHVS and CDR2 FQNEAQ. The CDR3 has 13 residues.